Shown below are 28 T cell receptor beta chains from a single sample sequenced in a study of T cell responses to AZD1222 COVID-19 vaccine. TCRdb's table, derived via immunoSEQ multiplex PCR, lists solely in-frame clones and lacks some. This table holds 120,000 to 150,000 clones, approximately 90% found once. Here the sequenced sample was peripheral blood, taken 28 days after the second AZD1222 dose. Every receptor here comes from an adult who received the AZD1222 COVID-19 vaccine.

The genes are TRBV10-2 and TRBJ1-2; 9 nucleotides match TRBD1. Losses at the gene ends were 0 bases for V and 4 bases for J; bases not matched to a gene: 9. There are 17 residues in the CDR3. CDR1 and CDR2 from the germline V gene are WSHSY and SAAADI. For the CDR3, the DNA is TGCGCCAGCAGTGAGTCGAGGCGGGACAGGGCGGGCTATGGCTACACCTTC. Translated: CASSESRRDRAGYGYTF.

The V and J genes are TRBV21-1 and TRBJ1-1; TRBD1, the D gene given by the table, was not confirmed from the DNA. TRBV21-1 is recorded as a pseudogene. The CDR3 has 16 amino acids. The CDR3 DNA reads as TGTGCCAGCAGCGAACGGGACAGTGGGTTGGGCACTGAAGCTTTCTTT. It translates to CASSERDSGLGTEAFF.

The V and J genes are TRBV5-1 and TRBJ2-5; D may be TRBD2 (5 bases). Germline CDR1 reads SGHRS; CDR2 reads YFSETQ. V dropped 0 bases and J dropped 4 bases, with 10 bases sitting between them. The CDR3 has 14 residues. The DNA of the CDR3 is TGCGCCAGCAGCTTGGGGGAGCCGCTAGAGACCCAGTACTTC. Amino acids: CASSLGEPLETQYF. The whole variable domain, remainder taken from reference TRBV5-1 and TRBJ2-5, is KAGVTQTPRYLIKTRGQQVTLSCSPISGHRSVSWYQQTPGQGLQFLFEYFSETQRNKGNFPGRFSGRQFSNSRSEMNVSTLELGDSALYLCASSLGEPLETQYFGPGTRLLVL.

The chain couples TRBV14 to TRBJ2-7; 10 bases are a match to TRBD2. Germline lookup yields CDR1 SGHDN and CDR2 FVKESK. CDR3 length: 14 amino acids. Unmatched junction bases numbered 2, after V lost 5 bases and J lost 1 base. For the CDR3, the DNA is TGTGCCAGCAGCAGGACTAGCGGTTCCTACGAGCAGTACTTC. Translating gives CASSRTSGSYEQYF.

The chain combines TRBV19 with TRBJ2-1; D is perhaps TRBD2 (7 bases). This CDR3 spans 14 amino acids. The ends were cut back, 8 bases at V and 0 bases at J, with 11 bases in the middle. Germline V lookup: CDR1 LNHDA, CDR2 SQIVND (reference sequence). CDR3 loop: CASGGGHSYNEQFF. DNA of the CDR3: TGTGCCAGTGGGGGGGGGCACTCCTACAATGAGCAGTTCTTC.

The chain links TRBV10-2 to TRBJ1-6; D may be TRBD1 (6 bases). The length of the CDR3 is 14 residues. Trimming cost V 10 bases and J 1 base, with 11 bases left between them. In germline, CDR1 is WSHSY, CDR2 SAAADI. CDR3 region: CATGGQSYNSPLHF. The CDR3, as DNA: TGCGCCACCGGAGGACAGTCCTATAATTCACCCCTCCACTTT.

The chain joins TRBV11-2 to TRBJ2-7; 13 bases are shared with TRBD2. This CDR3 region has 17 residues. Looked up from germline, CDR1 is SGHAT and CDR2 is FQNNGV. J lost 6 bases, V lost 5 bases, and 13 bases had no gene match. The CDR3 is CASSAQGLAGVRGEQYF. The CDR3 DNA is TGTGCCAGCAGCGCCCAAGGACTAGCGGGGGTCAGAGGCGAGCAGTACTTC.

The chain has TRBV2 and TRBJ1-6; 7 positions agree with TRBD1. CDR3 length: 14 amino acids. The V gene's germline CDR1 is SNHLY and CDR2 FYNNEI. Trimming removed 4 bases from V and 8 bases from J; junction bases left unmatched: 5. The CDR3, as DNA: TGTGCCAGCAGTGTAATGCAGGGGGATTCACCCCTCCACTTT. It translates to CASSVMQGDSPLHF.

This clone was detected a few times. This chain uses TRBV10-3 with TRBJ2-1; D possibly matches TRBD1 or TRBD2 (5 bases each). The CDR3 is made up of 13 amino acids. The germline V gene encodes CDR1 ENHRY and CDR2 SYGVKD. With 10 bases removed from V and 5 bases from J, the gap between germline ends came to 15 bases. In nucleotides, the CDR3 is TGTGCCACCTTAGAGGGGTTTGACAATGAGCAGTTCTTC. It specifies CATLEGFDNEQFF.

The chain is built from TRBV2 and TRBJ1-1; the D gene is possibly TRBD1 (5 bases). CDR3 length: 15 residues. Trimming took 3 bases from V and 5 from J, leaving 16 bases between them. Germline assignment: CDR1 SNHLY and CDR2 FYNNEI. This CDR3 is CASSEGDGGRTEAFF. The CDR3 DNA is TGTGCCAGCAGTGAGGGGGACGGAGGGAGGACTGAAGCTTTCTTT.

The chain is built from TRBV30 and TRBJ1-6, with D uncertain. Per the germline V gene, CDR1 is GTSNPN and CDR2 is SVGIG (reference sequence). Trimming removed 0 bases from V and 10 bases from J, with 16 bases in between. The CDR3 extends over 15 amino acids. The CDR3 protein is CAWSVRWVDGSPLHF. The CDR3, as DNA: TGTGCCTGGAGTGTTAGGTGGGTCGACGGATCACCCCTCCACTTT. Full variable domain (outside the CDR3, taken from reference TRBV30 and TRBJ1-6): SQTIHQWPATLVQPVGSPLSLECTVEGTSNPNLYWYRQAAGRGLQLLFYSVGIGQISSEVPQNLSASRPQDRQFILSSKKLLLSDSGFYLCAWSVRWVDGSPLHFGNGTRLTVT.

This chain connects TRBV5-6 to TRBJ2-7; D unclear. Germline V lookup: CDR1 SGHDT, CDR2 YYEEEE. CDR3 length: 16 amino acids. V was clipped by 3 bases and J by 7 bases, with 23 bases between them. This CDR3 reads CASSYKWAQDVMEQYF. CDR3 coding DNA: TGTGCCAGCAGCTACAAATGGGCCCAGGACGTCATGGAGCAGTACTTC.

The chain is built from TRBV29-1 and TRBJ2-3, with D possibly TRBD2 on 6 matching bases. The V end lost 5 bases, the J end lost 2 bases, and 14 bases lay between the germline ends. From germline, CDR1 is SQVTM and CDR2 ANQGSEA. The CDR3 contains 14 residues. CDR3 residues: CSVRAGGATDTQYF. Here the CDR3 DNA reads TGCAGCGTTAGGGCGGGCGGGGCCACAGATACGCAGTATTTT.

The CDR3 here is CASSLRTSGQETQYF. In DNA form, the CDR3 reads TGTGCCAGCAGTCTTAGGACTAGCGGGCAAGAGACCCAGTACTTC. The chain uses TRBV2 and TRBJ2-5; the match to TRBD2 covers 11 bases. CDR1 and CDR2 (germline): SNHLY, FYNNEI. Losses at the gene ends were 5 bases for V and 2 bases for J; bases not matched to a gene: 4. The CDR3 extends over 15 amino acids.

The gene calls are TRBV9 and TRBJ1-2; D is unclear. The length of the CDR3 is 16 residues. CDR1 and CDR2 from the germline V gene are SGDLS and YYNGEE. Trimming stripped 2 bases from V and 2 bases from J, with 16 bases between. CDR3 in amino acids: CASSVGLDTGNYGYTF. CDR3 in DNA: TGTGCCAGCAGCGTCGGATTAGACACTGGAAACTATGGCTACACCTTC.

The V call is TRBV18, the J call TRBJ1-3; weak D call: TRBD1 (5 bases). The germline V gene encodes CDR1 KGHSH and CDR2 LQKENI. The CDR3 consists of 17 residues. Trimming cost V 3 bases and J 0 bases, with 15 bases left between them. Here the CDR3 reads CASSPSNGARSGNTIYF. The CDR3 DNA sequence: TGTGCCAGCTCACCCTCGAATGGGGCGCGCTCTGGAAACACCATATATTTT. The full variable domain, rest sourced from reference TRBV18 and TRBJ1-3, is NAGVMQNPRHLVRRRGQEARLRCSPMKGHSHVYWYRQLPEEGLKFMVYLQKENIIDESGMPKERFSAEFPKEGPSILRIQQVVRGDSAAYFCASSPSNGARSGNTIYFGEGSWLTVV.

The rearrangement links TRBV2 to TRBJ1-1, with D unclear. The CDR3 extends over 12 amino acids. V was pared by 6 bases and J by 0 bases, with 5 bases between. CDR1 is SNHLY and CDR2 is FYNNEI in the germline V gene. The CDR3 is CASRRVNTEAFF. CDR3 bases: TGTGCCAGCAGACGGGTGAACACTGAAGCTTTCTTT.

The chain couples TRBV7-9 to TRBJ1-4; D may be TRBD1 (5 bases). Germline CDR1 is SEHNR and CDR2 is FQNEAQ (reference sequence). Deletions cut 6 bases from V and 3 bases from J, with 17 bases between. The length of the CDR3 is 16 residues. CDR3 sequence (DNA): TGTGCCAGCAGGTCACTTGGGGCGCTACCTAATGAAAAACTGTTTTTT. Protein: CASRSLGALPNEKLFF.

CDR3 DNA: TGCGCCAGCAGCCAAGTTCACCTCGGGACAGGGGGCACAGATACGCAGTATTTT. Its translation is CASSQVHLGTGGTDTQYF. V and J are TRBV4-1 and TRBJ2-3, with 10 bases identical to TRBD1. This CDR3 is 18 amino acids long. After removal of 1 base from V and 1 base from J, the junction contained 8 bases not matched to a gene. Germline assignment: CDR1 MGHRA and CDR2 YSYEKL.

This clone was seen once. The chain couples TRBV11-2 to TRBJ2-1; D unresolved. Trimming shortened V by 6 bases and J by 0 bases, and 18 bases separated the two germline ends. The CDR3 is 17 residues long. Per the germline V gene, CDR1 is SGHAT and CDR2 is FQNNGV. CDR3 bases: TGTGCCAGCAGTTTTATTACCGCGGATCTCTCCTACAATGAGCAGTTCTTC. Its translation: CASSFITADLSYNEQFF.

This clone has a single count. The chain is built from TRBV5-1 and TRBJ1-5; D is ambiguous. Trimming took 3 bases from V and 7 from J, leaving 11 bases between them. CDR3 length: 13 residues. Germline V gene lookup returns CDR1 SGHRS and CDR2 YFSETQ. CDR3 protein: CASSSEGGQPQHF. The CDR3 DNA follows: TGCGCCAGCAGCTCGGAGGGAGGGCAGCCCCAGCATTTT. The entire variable domain, with the rest obtained from reference TRBV5-1 and TRBJ1-5, is as follows: KAGVTQTPRYLIKTRGQQVTLSCSPISGHRSVSWYQQTPGQGLQFLFEYFSETQRNKGNFPGRFSGRQFSNSRSEMNVSTLELGDSALYLCASSSEGGQPQHFGDGTRLSIL.

CDR3 amino acids: CASSLRSGSSYNEQFF. The CDR3 nucleotides read TGTGCCAGCAGCTTGCGTAGCGGGAGTTCCTACAATGAGCAGTTCTTC. The chain combines TRBV5-5 with TRBJ2-1, with 9 positions matching TRBD2. J was trimmed by 1 base and V by 1 base; bases with no gene match: 3. The CDR3 runs to 16 residues. Per germline, CDR1 SGHKS and CDR2 YYEKEE (reference sequence). The full variable domain, its missing parts supplied by reference TRBV5-5 and TRBJ2-1, is DAGVTQSPTHLIKTRGQQVTLRCSPISGHKSVSWYQQVLGQGPQFIFQYYEKEERGRGNFPDRFSARQFPNYSSELNVNALLLGDSALYLCASSLRSGSSYNEQFFGPGTRLTVL.

The genes are TRBV7-2 and TRBJ2-5, with unresolved D. The V and J ends lost 5 bases and 5 bases respectively, with 9 bases between them. Germline V gene sequence: CDR1 SGHTA, CDR2 FQGNSA. The CDR3 spans 12 residues. CDR3 in DNA: TGTGCCAGCAGCCTATCCGGCGAGACCCAGTACTTC. Protein sequence: CASSLSGETQYF.

This chain joins TRBV11-2 and TRBJ1-2, with a tentative D call TRBD1 (5 bases). V was cut by 5 bases and J by 4 bases, with 23 bases left in between. This CDR3 is built from 17 residues. In germline, CDR1 is SGHAT, CDR2 FQNNGV. The chain's CDR3 is CASSRGDWRSDFYGYTF. CDR3 DNA sequence: TGTGCCAGCAGCCGGGGGGATTGGAGAAGCGACTTCTATGGCTACACCTTC.

This chain links TRBV2 with TRBJ2-3, with 9 bases lining up with TRBD2. J was trimmed by 3 bases and V by 8 bases; bases with no gene match: 6. The CDR3 is 14 amino acids. CDR1 is SNHLY and CDR2 is FYNNEI in the germline V gene. The chain's CDR3 is CASSKTSGTDTQYF. DNA for the CDR3: TGTGCCAGCTCTAAGACTAGCGGAACAGATACGCAGTATTTT.

The chain has TRBV7-3 and TRBJ2-1, with D unclear. This CDR3 is built from 13 residues. With 2 bases removed from V and 5 bases from J, the gap between germline ends came to 7 bases. CDR1 is SGHTA and CDR2 is FQGTGA in the germline V gene. CDR3 DNA sequence: TGTGCCAGCAGCTTAGGATGGAACAATGAGCAGTTCTTC. As protein: CASSLGWNNEQFF.

The rearrangement joins TRBV9 to TRBJ2-1, with 13 nucleotides matching TRBD2. This CDR3 is 16 amino acids long. The germline gives CDR1 SGDLS, CDR2 YYNGEE. J was trimmed by 8 bases and V by 4 bases; bases with no gene match: 9. The CDR3 here is CASSPAGTSGAHEQFF. CDR3 nucleotide sequence: TGTGCCAGCAGCCCTGCTGGGACTAGCGGGGCCCATGAGCAGTTCTTC.

V and J are TRBV25-1 and TRBJ2-5; TRBD1 matches 9 bases. Per germline, CDR1 MGHDK and CDR2 SYGVNS. This CDR3 is 15 amino acids long. The junction had 6 bases not matched to a gene; V was cut back by 2 bases and J by 5 bases. The CDR3 region is CASSEGDRVLETQYF. The CDR3 nucleotides are TGTGCCAGCAGTGAAGGGGACAGGGTATTGGAGACCCAGTACTTC.